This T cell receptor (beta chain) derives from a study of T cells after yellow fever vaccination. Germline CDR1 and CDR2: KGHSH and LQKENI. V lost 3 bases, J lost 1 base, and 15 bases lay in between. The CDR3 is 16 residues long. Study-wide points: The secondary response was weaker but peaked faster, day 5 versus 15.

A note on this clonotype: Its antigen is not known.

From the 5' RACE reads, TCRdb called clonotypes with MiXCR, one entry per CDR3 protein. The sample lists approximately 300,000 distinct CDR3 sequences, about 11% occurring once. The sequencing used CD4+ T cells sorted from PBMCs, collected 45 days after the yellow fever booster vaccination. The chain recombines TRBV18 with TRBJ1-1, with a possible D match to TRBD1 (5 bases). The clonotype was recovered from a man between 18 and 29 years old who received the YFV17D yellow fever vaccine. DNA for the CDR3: TGTGCCAGCTCACCTCTCGTGGGGACGCGGAACACTGAAGCTTTCTTT. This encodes CASSPLVGTRNTEAFF.